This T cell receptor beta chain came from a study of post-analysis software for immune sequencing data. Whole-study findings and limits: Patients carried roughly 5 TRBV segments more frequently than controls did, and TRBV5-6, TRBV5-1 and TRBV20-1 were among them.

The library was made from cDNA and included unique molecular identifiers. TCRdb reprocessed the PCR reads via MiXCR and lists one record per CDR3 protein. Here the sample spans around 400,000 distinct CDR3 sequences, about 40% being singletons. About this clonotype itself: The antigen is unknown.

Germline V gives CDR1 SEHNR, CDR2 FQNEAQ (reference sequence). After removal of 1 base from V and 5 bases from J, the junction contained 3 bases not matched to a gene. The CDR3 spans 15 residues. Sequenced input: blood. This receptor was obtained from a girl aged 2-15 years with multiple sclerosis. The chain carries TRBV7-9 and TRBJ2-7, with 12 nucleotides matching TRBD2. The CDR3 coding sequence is TGTGCCAGCAGCTTAGGACTAGCGGGAGTACACGAGCAGTACTTC. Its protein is CASSLGLAGVHEQYF.